This T cell receptor beta chain was documented in a study of post-analysis software for immune sequencing data. Study overall: Disease trajectories encompassed relapsing-remitting, secondary progressive and progressive-relapsing multiple sclerosis. Findings of the study overall: The normalized Chao1 diversity of multiple sclerosis patients was significantly lower than that of controls. Patients carried four or five TRBV segments more frequently than controls did, and TRBV5-6, TRBV5-1 and TRBV20-1 were among them.

The CDR3 sequence is 14 residues long. After removal of 2 bases from V and 5 bases from J, the junction contained 4 bases not matched to a gene. Germline V gene sequence: CDR1 SGHNT, CDR2 YYREEE (reference sequence). The sample holds a few counts of this clonotype. The antigen remains undetermined. Unique molecular identifiers had been added to the TCR beta cDNA libraries. From approximately 0.95 to 9.8 million T cells, roughly 0.5 million cDNA molecules were obtained. TCRdb processed the PCR reads anew with MiXCR; each CDR3 protein has one entry. Of more than 450,000 distinct CDR3 sequences listed, 44% are singletons.

Material: blood. This clonotype originated in a girl aged 5 to 17 with multiple sclerosis. The chain carries TRBV5-4 and TRBJ2-1; 7 nucleotides agree with TRBD2. Here the CDR3 reads CASSLRDYNNEQFF. The CDR3 DNA reads TGTGCCAGCAGCTTAAGGGACTATAACAATGAGCAGTTCTTC.